The T cell receptor beta chain under discussion was sequenced for a study of cytomegalovirus exposure and HLA in healthy donors. Whole-study context: The 100 to 150 validation repertoires matched the roughly 700 first-cohort repertoires in platform, a later analysis reported.

This table comes from immunoSEQ multiplex PCR, and its TCRdb copy is limited to in-frame clones, with some not included. The table records 150,000 to 200,000 clones, around four fifths of them present only once. General study results and limits: 164 TCR beta chains were listed as cytomegalovirus-associated. Reported performance of the classifier showed diagnosis of cytomegalovirus status with high specificity and sensitivity. A few CMV-associated chains proved CMV antigen-specific in vitro.

Details on this clone: Its matching antigen is unknown.

This clonotype originated in a man aged 25 to 40 in good health and CMV-seropositive. Input material: PBMCs.

The CDR3 DNA sequence: TGTGCCAGTAGTTCCGGAGCGGGGGGGCCCAATGAGCAGTTCTTC. It is translated as CASSSGAGGPNEQFF. The rearrangement links TRBV19 to TRBJ2-1; 10 nucleotides align to TRBD2. Germline loops: CDR1 LNHDA, CDR2 SQIVND (reference sequence). After removal of 5 bases from V and 6 bases from J, the junction contained 7 bases not matched to a gene. The CDR3 totals 15 residues. Using reference TRBV19 and TRBJ2-1 for the parts outside the CDR3, the full variable domain is DGGITQSPKYLFRKEGQNVTLSCEQNLNHDAMYWYRQDPGQGLRLIYYSQIVNDFQKGDIAEGYSVSREKKESFPLTVTSAQKNPTAFYLCASSSGAGGPNEQFFGPGTRLTVL.